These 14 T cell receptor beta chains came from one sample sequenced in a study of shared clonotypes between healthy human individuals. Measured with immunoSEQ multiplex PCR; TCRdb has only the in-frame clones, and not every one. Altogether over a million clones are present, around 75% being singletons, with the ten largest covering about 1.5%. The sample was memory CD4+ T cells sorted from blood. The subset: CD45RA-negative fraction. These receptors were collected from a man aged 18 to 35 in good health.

The CDR3 protein is CASGQGRTDTQYF. CDR3 DNA: TGTGCCAGCGGTCAGGGCCGCACAGATACGCAGTATTTT. The rearrangement joins TRBV27 to TRBJ2-3; maybe TRBD1 (5 bases). This CDR3 spans 13 amino acids. V lost 8 bases and J 1 base, leaving 10 bases between the germline ends. In germline, CDR1 is MNHEY, CDR2 SMNVEV (reference sequence).

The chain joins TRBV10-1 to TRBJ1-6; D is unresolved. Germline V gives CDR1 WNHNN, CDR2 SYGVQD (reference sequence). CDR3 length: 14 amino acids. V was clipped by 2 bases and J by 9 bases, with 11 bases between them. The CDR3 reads CASSETGVGSPLHF. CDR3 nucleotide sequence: TGCGCCAGCAGTGAGACGGGTGTTGGTTCACCCCTCCACTTT.

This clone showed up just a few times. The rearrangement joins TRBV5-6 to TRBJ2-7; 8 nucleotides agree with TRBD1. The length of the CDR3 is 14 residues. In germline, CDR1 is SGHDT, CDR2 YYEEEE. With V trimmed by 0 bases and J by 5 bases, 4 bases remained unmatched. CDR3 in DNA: TGTGCCAGCAGCTTGGGGACAGGGTGGAACGAGCAGTACTTC. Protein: CASSLGTGWNEQYF.

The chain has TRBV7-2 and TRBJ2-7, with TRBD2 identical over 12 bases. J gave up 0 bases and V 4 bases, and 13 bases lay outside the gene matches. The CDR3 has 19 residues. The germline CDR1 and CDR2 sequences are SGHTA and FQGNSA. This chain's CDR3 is CASSSTTSGSWESSYEQYF. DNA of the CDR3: TGTGCCAGCAGCTCCACGACTAGCGGGAGTTGGGAGAGCTCCTACGAGCAGTACTTC.

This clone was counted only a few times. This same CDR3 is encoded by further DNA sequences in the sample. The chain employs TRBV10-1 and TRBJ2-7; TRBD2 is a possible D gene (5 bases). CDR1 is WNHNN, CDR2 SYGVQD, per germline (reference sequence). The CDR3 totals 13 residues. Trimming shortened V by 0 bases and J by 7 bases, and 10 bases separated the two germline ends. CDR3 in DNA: TGCGCCAGCAGTGAGTCGCGGTCGGGGGAGCAGTACTTC. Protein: CASSESRSGEQYF.

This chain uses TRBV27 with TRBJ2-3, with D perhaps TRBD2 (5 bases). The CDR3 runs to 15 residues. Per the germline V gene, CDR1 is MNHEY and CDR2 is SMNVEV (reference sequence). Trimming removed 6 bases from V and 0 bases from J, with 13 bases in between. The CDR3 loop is CASRQTRTSTDTQYF. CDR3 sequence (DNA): TGTGCCAGCAGACAAACTAGGACTAGCACAGATACGCAGTATTTT.

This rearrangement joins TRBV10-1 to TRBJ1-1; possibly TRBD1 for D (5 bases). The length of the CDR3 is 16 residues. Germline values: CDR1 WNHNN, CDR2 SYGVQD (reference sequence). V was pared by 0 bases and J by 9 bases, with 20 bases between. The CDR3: CASSESSVGRGIKAFF. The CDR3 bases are TGCGCCAGCAGTGAGTCGTCGGTTGGGAGGGGAATTAAAGCTTTCTTT.

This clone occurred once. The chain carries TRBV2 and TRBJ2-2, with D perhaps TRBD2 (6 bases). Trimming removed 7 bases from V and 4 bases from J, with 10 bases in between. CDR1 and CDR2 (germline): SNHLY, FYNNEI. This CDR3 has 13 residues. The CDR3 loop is CASMREPTGELFF. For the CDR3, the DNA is TGTGCCAGCATGCGGGAACCCACCGGGGAGCTGTTTTTT. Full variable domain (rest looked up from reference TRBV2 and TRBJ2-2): EPEVTQTPSHQVTQMGQEVILRCVPISNHLYFYWYRQILGQKVEFLVSFYNNEISEKSEIFDDQFSVERPDGSNFTLKIRSTKLEDSAMYFCASMREPTGELFFGEGSRLTVL.

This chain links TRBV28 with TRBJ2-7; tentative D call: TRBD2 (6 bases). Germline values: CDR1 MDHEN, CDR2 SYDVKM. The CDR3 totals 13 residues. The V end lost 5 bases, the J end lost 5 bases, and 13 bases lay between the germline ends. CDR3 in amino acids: CASSRGSYHEQYF. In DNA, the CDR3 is TGTGCCAGCAGTCGGGGGAGTTACCACGAGCAGTACTTC.

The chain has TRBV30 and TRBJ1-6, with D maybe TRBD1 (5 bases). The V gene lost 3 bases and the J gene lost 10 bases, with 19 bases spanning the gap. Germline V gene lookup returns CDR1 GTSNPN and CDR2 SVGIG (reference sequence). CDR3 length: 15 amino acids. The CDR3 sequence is CAWRGGTGWESPLHF. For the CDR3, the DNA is TGTGCCTGGAGGGGGGGGACGGGCTGGGAATCACCCCTCCACTTT.

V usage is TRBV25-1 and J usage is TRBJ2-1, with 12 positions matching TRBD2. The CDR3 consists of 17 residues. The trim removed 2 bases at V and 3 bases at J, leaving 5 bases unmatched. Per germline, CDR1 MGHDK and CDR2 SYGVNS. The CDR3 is CASSESPGLAGYNEQFF. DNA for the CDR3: TGTGCCAGCAGTGAAAGCCCGGGACTAGCGGGCTACAATGAGCAGTTCTTC.

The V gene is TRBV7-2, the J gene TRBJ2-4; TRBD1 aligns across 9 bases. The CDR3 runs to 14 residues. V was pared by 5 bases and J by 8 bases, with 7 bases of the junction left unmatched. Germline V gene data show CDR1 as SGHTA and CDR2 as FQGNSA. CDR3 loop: CASSRQGGGYIQYF. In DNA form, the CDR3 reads TGTGCCAGCAGCCGACAGGGGGGCGGGTACATTCAGTACTTC. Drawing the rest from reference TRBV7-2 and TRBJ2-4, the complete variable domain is GAGVSQSPSNKVTEKGKDVELRCDPISGHTALYWYRQSLGQGLEFLIYFQGNSAPDKSGLPSDRFSAERTGGSVSTLTIQRTQQEDSAVYLCASSRQGGGYIQYFGAGTRLSVL.

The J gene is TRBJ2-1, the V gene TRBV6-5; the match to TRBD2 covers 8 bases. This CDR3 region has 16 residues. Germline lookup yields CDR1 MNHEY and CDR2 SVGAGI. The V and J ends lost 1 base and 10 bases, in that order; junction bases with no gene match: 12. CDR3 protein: CASSYYGTSVPGEQFF. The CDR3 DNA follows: TGTGCCAGCAGTTACTACGGGACTAGTGTTCCTGGGGAGCAGTTCTTC.

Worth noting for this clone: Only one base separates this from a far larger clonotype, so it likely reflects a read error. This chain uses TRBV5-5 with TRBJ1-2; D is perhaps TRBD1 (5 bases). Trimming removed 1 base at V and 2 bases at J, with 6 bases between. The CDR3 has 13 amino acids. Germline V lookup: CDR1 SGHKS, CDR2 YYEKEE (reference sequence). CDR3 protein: CASSLSGNYGYTF. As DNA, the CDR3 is TGTGCCAGCAGCTTGTCAGGGAACTATGGCTACACCTTC. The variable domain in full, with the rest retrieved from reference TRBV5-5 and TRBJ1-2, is DAGVTQSPTHLIKTRGQQVTLRCSPISGHKSVSWYQQVLGQGPQFIFQYYEKEERGRGNFPDRFSARQFPNYSSELNVNALLLGDSALYLCASSLSGNYGYTFGSGTRLTVV.